Below are 20 T cell receptor beta chains sequenced from a single sample in a study of Graves' ophthalmopathy and Graves' hyperthyroidism. Transcripts of RNA were the source for amplifying TCR beta CDR3 regions. First-round RT-PCR used HTBI primers; second-round multiplex PCR followed. One entry per CDR3 protein results from TCRdb running MiXCR on the multiplex PCR reads. The sample contains around 470,000 distinct CDR3 sequences, about 15% of which appear only once. What was sequenced was blood. These receptors all come from a woman aged 25-40 years with Graves' ophthalmopathy.

This clonotype was counted ten times or more. V gene TRBV4-1 combines with J gene TRBJ2-7; no clear D gene. Looked up from germline, CDR1 is MGHRA and CDR2 is YSYEKL. Trimming pared 3 bases from V and 2 bases from J, leaving 14 bases between. The CDR3 runs 15 residues. The CDR3 is CASSHANLGAYEQYF. The CDR3 DNA reads as TGCGCCAGCAGCCATGCCAACCTTGGGGCCTACGAGCAGTACTTC.

In this sample, this clonotype turned up many times. This sequence joins TRBV12-3 or TRBV12-4 and TRBJ2-7; D may match TRBD1 or TRBD2 (5 bases each). V gave up 5 bases and J gave up 2 bases, with 13 bases separating them. The CDR3 is 14 amino acids. The CDR3 region has the DNA TGTGCCAGCAGTCCCCGGGACGGACCCTACGAGCAGTACTTC. Its translation is CASSPRDGPYEQYF.

Many counts were recorded for this clonotype. The chain links TRBV2 to TRBJ2-7; 9 nucleotides line up with TRBD2. CDR1 is SNHLY and CDR2 is FYNNEI in the germline V gene. The CDR3 contains 15 residues. J lost 2 bases, V lost 6 bases, and 8 bases had no gene match. The CDR3 loop is CASRLSLAGTYEQYF. The CDR3 coding sequence is TGTGCCAGCAGGCTATCACTAGCGGGTACCTACGAGCAGTACTTC.

This clonotype was recorded at least ten times. The J gene is TRBJ1-1, the V gene TRBV7-9; 7 bases align to TRBD1. J was trimmed by 3 bases and V by 6 bases; bases with no gene match: 10. Germline V gene sequence: CDR1 SEHNR, CDR2 FQNEAQ (reference sequence). This CDR3 has 15 amino acids. For the CDR3, the DNA is TGTGCCAGCAGGTCCACCGGACAGGTCTACACTGAAGCTTTCTTT. Its translation is CASRSTGQVYTEAFF.

This clonotype was found many times. The V call is TRBV12-3 or TRBV12-4, the J call TRBJ2-2, with TRBD2 matching 15 bases. V trimming: 6 bases; J trimming: 1 base; junction bases outside the gene matches: 6. The CDR3 runs 18 residues. The CDR3 nucleotides are TGTGCCAGCAGCTCGGGACTAGCGGGGGGCCGGAACACCGGGGAGCTGTTTTTT. This codes for CASSSGLAGGRNTGELFF.

This clonotype was observed a few times. The rearrangement joins TRBV4-1 to TRBJ1-6; D remains ambiguous. The germline V and J ends were trimmed by 6 bases and 6 bases, with 15 bases remaining between them. The CDR3 is made up of 15 amino acids. CDR1 and CDR2 (germline): MGHRA, YSYEKL. For the CDR3, the DNA is TGCGCCAGCAGAGAAAGGACGGTAGCTAATTCACCCCTCCACTTT. It encodes CASRERTVANSPLHF.

The sample holds many counts of this clonotype. CDR3 in amino acids: CASSLEGTEQYF. The DNA for the CDR3 is TGTGCCAGCAGCTTAGAGGGGACCGAGCAGTACTTC. The V gene is TRBV11-2, the J gene TRBJ2-7; TRBD1 or TRBD2 may be the D gene (5 bases each). The germline V gene encodes CDR1 SGHAT and CDR2 FQNNGV. This CDR3 comprises 12 residues. V lost 0 bases to trimming and J lost 6 bases, with 6 bases between them.

There are many counts of this clonotype. The rearrangement links TRBV7-2 to TRBJ1-2; D is unresolved. Germline CDR1 is SGHTA and CDR2 is FQGNSA. The CDR3 is 14 amino acids. Trimming removed 5 bases from V and 4 bases from J, with 14 bases in between. The CDR3 sequence is CASSPSRERYGYTF. The CDR3 DNA sequence: TGTGCCAGCAGCCCATCCCGGGAACGCTATGGCTACACCTTC.

This clonotype was seen a handful of times. Its ends do not fully match the called genes, so a read error is possible. The chain is built from TRBV12-3 or TRBV12-4 and TRBJ2-2; 13 nucleotides align to TRBD2. CDR3 length equals 16 residues. The CDR3 here is CVSRLLAGGTSGELFF. The CDR3 coding sequence is TGTGTCAGCAGGCTACTAGCGGGGGGGACCAGCGGGGAGCTGTTTTTT.

V usage is TRBV24-1 and J usage is TRBJ2-7; D is uncertain. V lost 4 bases, J lost 4 bases, and 10 bases lay in between. From germline, CDR1 is KGHDR and CDR2 SFDVKD. This CDR3 is built from 13 residues. The CDR3 protein is CATSEGSPYEQYF. DNA for the CDR3: TGTGCCACCAGTGAAGGAAGTCCGTACGAGCAGTACTTC.

The chain uses TRBV19 and TRBJ1-2, with TRBD1 as a possible D gene (5 bases). Germline CDR1 reads LNHDA; CDR2 reads SQIVND (reference sequence). CDR3 length: 14 residues. Trimming left V 3 bases short and J 2 bases short, with 10 bases between. CDR3 loop: CASSIERGNYGYTF. The CDR3, as DNA: TGTGCCAGTAGTATCGAACGGGGGAACTATGGCTACACCTTC.

This clonotype came up many times. This chain joins TRBV7-3 and TRBJ2-5, with 8 bases identical to TRBD1. Germline CDR1 is SGHTA and CDR2 is FQGTGA. V shed 4 bases and J 5 bases; nucleotides not matched to a gene: 9. The CDR3 sequence is 15 residues long. The DNA for the CDR3 is TGTGCCAGCAGCTCAACAGGGGGGCCTGCCGAGACCCAGTACTTC. This translates into CASSSTGGPAETQYF.

The rearrangement uses TRBV18 and TRBJ1-6; perhaps TRBD1 as D (6 bases). Trimming took 5 bases from V and 7 from J, leaving 9 bases between them. Germline V lookup: CDR1 KGHSH, CDR2 LQKENI. The CDR3 has 13 amino acids. The DNA for the CDR3 is TGTGCCAGCTCAGCAGGGGAAAATTCACCCCTCCACTTT. Residues: CASSAGENSPLHF. The variable domain in full, completed from reference TRBV18 and TRBJ1-6, reads NAGVMQNPRHLVRRRGQEARLRCSPMKGHSHVYWYRQLPEEGLKFMVYLQKENIIDESGMPKERFSAEFPKEGPSILRIQQVVRGDSAAYFCASSAGENSPLHFGNGTRLTVT.

This clonotype was observed at least ten times. This chain links TRBV28 with TRBJ2-7; D is unresolved. The CDR3 is made up of 12 amino acids. Between the trimmed V and J ends, which lost 11 bases and 8 bases, there was a span of 19 bases. Germline loops: CDR1 MDHEN, CDR2 SYDVKM. The CDR3 bases are TGTGCCTCCAAAGCGCAGAGGAGAAAGCAGTACTTC. This translates into CASKAQRRKQYF.

In its sample, this clonotype was seen many times. The genes are TRBV27 and TRBJ1-5; D ambiguous. Trimming left V 3 bases short and J 3 bases short, with 9 bases between. Germline V gives CDR1 MNHEY, CDR2 SMNVEV (reference sequence). The CDR3 sequence is 14 residues long. In DNA form, the CDR3 reads TGTGCCAGCAGTTTGGGAAGGGACAATCAGCCCCAGCATTTT. Its protein product is CASSLGRDNQPQHF.

The chain joins TRBV7-2 to TRBJ2-2; D may be TRBD2 (6 bases). CDR3 length equals 14 residues. V was cut by 5 bases and J by 7 bases, with 14 bases left in between. Germline values: CDR1 SGHTA, CDR2 FQGNSA. As DNA, the CDR3 is TGTGCCAGCAGCCCCCCGGGAGAGGTCGGGGAGCTGTTTTTT. This sequence encodes CASSPPGEVGELFF.

This clonotype has a handful of counts. The chain employs TRBV12-3 or TRBV12-4 and TRBJ1-1, with 9 bases fitting TRBD1. CDR3 size: 13 residues. With 4 bases clipped from V and 12 bases from J, the junction kept 9 bases outside the gene matches. The CDR3 is CASSSRDRVATFF. CDR3 sequence (DNA): TGTGCCAGCAGTTCCCGGGACAGGGTAGCGACTTTCTTT.

This clonotype was picked up many times. The chain combines TRBV6-1 with TRBJ2-7; a possible D gene is TRBD2 (5 bases). Trimming took 6 bases from V and 2 from J, leaving 17 bases between them. Germline CDR1 and CDR2: MNHNS and SASEGT. The CDR3 extends over 15 amino acids. CDR3 coding DNA: TGTGCCAGCAGGAAAGGACTGTTATTAACCTACGAGCAGTACTTC. This gives the protein CASRKGLLLTYEQYF.

This clonotype was seen at least ten times. The rearrangement links TRBV20-1 to TRBJ2-7, with 12 bases matching TRBD2. Germline V gene data show CDR1 as DFQATT and CDR2 as SNEGSKA (reference sequence). V lost 3 bases to trimming and J lost 6 bases; unmatched junction nucleotides: 3. The CDR3 runs to 13 residues. The CDR3 nucleotides are TGCAGTGCTAGGACTAGCGGGAGTCTCGAGCAGTACTTC. Amino acid sequence: CSARTSGSLEQYF.

The chain combines TRBV20-1 with TRBJ1-6; 9 positions agree with TRBD1. Germline V gene lookup returns CDR1 DFQATT and CDR2 SNEGSKA (reference sequence). The CDR3 length is 16 residues. The V and J ends lost 0 bases and 9 bases, in that order; junction bases with no gene match: 9. The CDR3 DNA sequence: TGCAGTGCTAGAGATCCCCTGGGACAGGGAGTTTCACCCCTCCACTTT. Protein sequence: CSARDPLGQGVSPLHF.